This TCR beta chain was observed in a study of blood T cell repertoires in COVID-19 (dated by TCRdb to 2018 to 2021). Turning to the overall study: Samples covering the acute and convalescent phases of COVID-19 were provided by collaborators in the United States, Italy and Spain. Where available, HLA class I and class II types were taken from metadata supplied by the sample provider and were not determined by assay-based typing. Deeply sampled blood TCRbeta repertoires from subjects exposed to, actively infected with, or recovered from COVID-19 were included in the dataset. The samples were drawn from two sources: the first 160 participants of the ongoing ImmuneRACE study, and some 1,300 subjects contributed by 6 global collaborators. The sample metadata nearly always contained a de-identified subject ID, COVID-19 status, age in years and sex. The material from the prospective study consisted of cDNA or gDNA derived from T cells, B-cell-depleted T cells, or PBMCs. The repertoires were released in a freely available public database intended as a resource for research on the immune response to SARS-CoV-2.

The immunoSEQ Assay, a bias-controlled multiplex PCR, was used to amplify TCRbeta CDR3 regions from genomic DNA. In the paper's pipeline: Nucleated cell counts per sample were estimated from amplification of reference gene primers within the assay. To quantify the absolute abundance of each unique TCRbeta CDR3 rearrangement, sequence reads were collapsed and filtered. For each sample, productive Simpson clonality was calculated as the square root of Simpson's diversity index over productive rearrangements. TCRdb took this table from immuneACCESS and kept in-frame rearrangements with V and J called. Such tables lack part of the clones; where checked against another copy, unresolved V genes explain under half of the gap, and the rest is unexplained. That table furnishes V, J and clone size, whereas the DNA furnished D and trimming. The sample table holds 150,000 to 250,000 clones, of which 70% to 85% were seen once. The ten largest clones represent 6.9% of the sample.

CDR1 and CDR2, per the germline V gene, are SGHRS and YFSETQ. After removal of 3 bases from V and 7 bases from J, the junction retains 9 bases not matched to a gene. The CDR3 contains 17 residues, cysteine and phenylalanine counted. CDR3 DNA only is kept here, 51 bases in frame from base 1. The paper's findings and limits, for the study overall: The quantity of clinical and demographic metadata differed by source and by participant and was supplied without curation.

Each collaborating institution followed its own protocols to collect whole blood in K2EDTA tubes. Collaborator samples were shipped for TCRbeta analysis as frozen whole blood, isolated PBMCs, or DNA extracted from either sample type. Comments on this clone: It lacks a known antigen. The sample holds no much larger clone one base away, and base qualities are not on file.

Sequencing input: peripheral blood. The chain couples TRBV5-1 to TRBJ2-1; 14 central nucleotides agree with TRBD2. The clonotype originates from a human donor with acute or convalescent COVID-19. The donor label of this sample is uncertain. At the DNA level, the sequence is TGCGCCAGCAGCTCGGTGACTAGCGGGAGGGCCAGAAATGAGCAGTTCTTC. Its product reads: CASSSVTSGRARNEQFF.